This T cell receptor beta chain derives from a study of shared clonotypes between healthy human individuals. This CDR3 spans 13 amino acids. Germline loops: CDR1 SGDLS, CDR2 YYNGEE. The V end lost 0 bases, the J end lost 7 bases, and 11 bases lay between the germline ends. To note about this clone: The same CDR3 also results from other DNA sequences found in this sample.

Here immunoSEQ multiplex PCR was the method, and the copy in TCRdb shows in-frame clones only, minus some. This repertoire shows over a million clones, about four fifths found once; its top ten account for roughly 0.62%. The sample taken for sequencing was memory CD4+ T cells from PBMCs. Subset in this sample: CD45RA-negative fraction. This TCR was sampled from a man aged 18 to 29 in good health. Some clones in this sample may be carry-over from other donors' samples. The rearrangement joins TRBV9 to TRBJ2-7; D is uncertain. CDR3 amino acids: CASSVAPAREQYF. CDR3 in DNA: TGTGCCAGCAGCGTAGCCCCAGCACGGGAGCAGTACTTC.